Listed below are T cell receptor beta chains from one sample, sequenced in a study of shared clonotypes between healthy human individuals. The method was immunoSEQ multiplex PCR; TCRdb's version includes in-frame clones alone and lacks a portion of them. The sample records 950,000 to 1,300,000 clones, about 75% being singletons. Material for sequencing was memory CD4+ T cells sorted from blood. The receptors shown here come from a man between 18 and 35 years old in good health. CDR3s include the opening cysteine and the closing phenylalanine or tryptophan. A D gene is named only where the DNA matches it firmly. Where a row states a size, it is once, few, many or the class of an expanded clone; other rows omit it.

>NA|NA|TRBJ1-1|TRBV6-1
TGTGCCAGCTGTCCCGGGACGGTCATGAACACTGAAGCTTTCTTT
CASCPGTVMNTEAFF
>few|TRBD1|TRBJ1-5|TRBV19
TGTGCCAGTAGAGGTCAACAGGGGGCAGGACAGCCCCAGCATTTT
CASRGQQGAGQPQHF
>once|NA|TRBJ2-5|TRBV29-1
TGCAGCGTTCGAGGGGGGTCGCCCCAAGAGACCCAGTACTTC
CSVRGGSPQETQYF
>NA|TRBD1|TRBJ2-1|TRBV5-1
TGCGCCAGCAGCCCGACAGGGAACAATGAGCAGTTCTTC
CASSPTGNNEQFF
>NA|NA|TRBJ2-7|TRBV18
TGTGCCAGCTCACCACATCCAGGGAGCTCCTACGAGCAGTACTTC
CASSPHPGSSYEQYF
>NA|NA|TRBJ1-1|TRBV28
TGTGCCAGCAGTTTATCTGCGGTGAGGCCAGCTTTCTTT
CASSLSAVRPAFF
>NA|TRBD1|TRBJ1-1|TRBV5-1
TGCGCCAGCAGCCCATTTTCCGGGACAGCTAACACTGAAGCTTTCTTT
CASSPFSGTANTEAFF
>NA|NA|TRBJ2-6|TRBV28
TGTGCCAGCAGTACTCAGGGGAGAGGGGCTGGGGCCAACGTCCTGACTTTC
CASSTQGRGAGANVLTF
>NA|NA|TRBJ2-1|TRBV10-2
TGCGCCAGCAGACTCGTCAGGGGGGGTTCCTACAATGAGCAGTTCTTC
CASRLVRGGSYNEQFF
>NA|NA|TRBJ2-2|TRBV2
TGTGCCAGCTCGTTGCCCGGCCAGGGGGGCACCGGGGAGCTGTTTTTT
CASSLPGQGGTGELFF
>few|TRBD2|TRBJ2-2|TRBV19
TGTGCCAGTAGTTTGCGGGAGACCGGGGAGCTGTTTTTT
CASSLRETGELFF
>NA|NA|TRBJ2-3|TRBV6-5
TGTGCCAGCAGTACTAGGGGGACGCAGTATTTT
CASSTRGTQYF
>NA|NA|TRBJ2-5|TRBV7-9
TGTGCCAGCAGCTTCAGGGGGGGACTCCAAGAGACCCAGTACTTC
CASSFRGGLQETQYF
>NA|NA|TRBJ2-3|TRBV7-2
TGTGCCAGCAGCCGCCCTAGCACAGATACGCAGTATTTT
CASSRPSTDTQYF
>few|TRBD2|TRBJ2-1|TRBV5-4
TGTGCCAGCAGCCTACTAGCGGGGGGGTACAATGAGCAGTTCTTC
CASSLLAGGYNEQFF
>NA|NA|TRBJ1-5|TRBV5-1
TGCGCCAGCAGCTCGACAGAGGGGGGTCAGCCCCAGCATTTT
CASSSTEGGQPQHF
>NA|TRBD1|TRBJ1-3|TRBV27
TGTGCCAGCAGGAAAACGTACAGGGGGCAAGGAAACACCATATATTTT
CASRKTYRGQGNTIYF
>NA|NA|TRBJ2-7|TRBV12-2
TGTGCAAGTCCACCGACCCCTGGCACCACTCCCGAGCAGTACTTC
CASPPTPGTTPEQYF
>NA|NA|TRBJ1-2|TRBV9
TGTGCCAGCAGCCTCATGATGGAGGGGACCTATGGGGGCTACACCTTC
CASSLMMEGTYGGYTF
>NA|NA|TRBJ2-7|TRBV10-2
TGCGCCAGCAGTGATACGGCCGCCCGAAGCTCCTACGAGCAGTACTTC
CASSDTAARSSYEQYF
>few|NA|TRBJ1-1|TRBV28
TGTGCCAGCAGTGGGTCGGGGGGGCAGGACACTGAAGCTTTCTTT
CASSGSGGQDTEAFF
>few|NA|TRBJ2-6|TRBV19
TGTGCCAGTAGTATAGGCCAGGGGGGTCTCAACGTCCTGACTTTC
CASSIGQGGLNVLTF
>NA|TRBD2|TRBJ2-1|TRBV11-2
TGTGCCAGCAGCTTCAACCCTAGCGGGAGCTCCTACAATGAGCAGTTCTTC
CASSFNPSGSSYNEQFF
>NA|TRBD1|TRBJ1-5|TRBV4-1
TGCGCCAGCAGCCCGCTAGGACAGGGGGCACAGCCCCAGCATTTT
CASSPLGQGAQPQHF
>once|NA|TRBJ2-1|TRBV6-5
TGTGCCAGCAGTTACTTGCGTGGAGGGACCTACAATGAGCAGTTCTTC
CASSYLRGGTYNEQFF
>NA|TRBD2|TRBJ2-1|TRBV5-4
TGTGCCAGCAGCCCCACTAGCGTAGGTTACAATGAGCAGTTCTTC
CASSPTSVGYNEQFF
>NA|NA|TRBJ2-5|TRBV5-1
TGCGCCAGCAGCTTGGATGGGGCGCGCGGGGAGACCCAGTACTTC
CASSLDGARGETQYF
>few|NA|TRBJ2-7|TRBV10-3
TGTGCCATCAGTGAGGCTAGTGCCTACGAGCAGTACTTC
CAISEASAYEQYF
>NA|TRBD1|TRBJ2-3|TRBV5-1
TGCGCCAGCAGCCGGGGACAGGGCCCTAGCACAGATACGCAGTATTTT
CASSRGQGPSTDTQYF
>once|NA|TRBJ2-1|TRBV6-4
TGTGCCAGCAAAATCAGTACAACAGGGAGGTCAGGCAATGAGCAGTTCTTC
CASKISTTGRSGNEQFF
>few|TRBD2|TRBJ2-3|TRBV4-2
TGTGCCAGCAGCCAAGGGACTAGCGGGGATAATACGCAGTATTTT
CASSQGTSGDNTQYF
>NA|NA|TRBJ2-2|TRBV6-5
TGTGCCACCACGCGGGGATCGGGCACCGGGGAGCTGTTTTTT
CATTRGSGTGELFF
>NA|NA|TRBJ1-5|TRBV5-1
TGCGCCAGCAGCTTGGGCGGGGGACAGCCCCAGCATTTT
CASSLGGGQPQHF
>NA|NA|TRBJ1-2|TRBV11-2
TGTGCCAGCAGCTTAGATCACTCCGGGCCCTATGGCTACACCTTC
CASSLDHSGPYGYTF
>few|NA|TRBJ1-2|TRBV28
TGTGCCAGCAGTTTATTAACCAGGGCCGGATATGGCTACACCTTC
CASSLLTRAGYGYTF
>few|NA|TRBJ1-6|TRBV9
TGTGCCAGCAGCCTGGGGCCGGACGGGGCTAATTCACCCCTCCACTTT
CASSLGPDGANSPLHF
>NA|TRBD1|TRBJ1-1|TRBV2
TGTGCCAGCAGTGAACTAGGGACAGGGGGCCAGGGCGAGACTGAAGCTTTCTTT
CASSELGTGGQGETEAFF
>NA|TRBD1|TRBJ2-7|TRBV19
TGTGCCAGAAGCCCCGCCGGGACAGGGGCCTACGAGCAGTACTTC
CARSPAGTGAYEQYF
>NA|NA|TRBJ2-3|TRBV5-6
TGTGCCAGCAGCTTGGAACCACGCACAGATACGCAGTATTTT
CASSLEPRTDTQYF
>NA|NA|TRBJ1-1|TRBV5-1
TGCGCCAGCAGCCTTTACGGGTCCCCGGAAGCTTTCTTT
CASSLYGSPEAFF
>NA|NA|TRBJ2-7|TRBV2
TGTGCCAGCAGTGAAGCGGGACTGGGGGAGCAGTACTTC
CASSEAGLGEQYF
>NA|TRBD2|TRBJ2-7|TRBV7-2
TGTGCCAGCAGCTCCGGGACTACATACGAGCAGTACTTC
CASSSGTTYEQYF
>once|NA|TRBJ2-7|TRBV6-6
TGTGCCAGCACACGGCCCGGGAGTCCCTCCTACGAGCAGTACTTC
CASTRPGSPSYEQYF
>NA|NA|TRBJ2-7|TRBV6-6
TGTGCCAGCAGTTTCAATTCCTACGAGCAGTACTTC
CASSFNSYEQYF
>NA|NA|TRBJ1-2|TRBV6-1
TGTGCCGGACGAAGCAGTCCTAACTATGGCTACACCTTC
CAGRSSPNYGYTF
>NA|TRBD2|TRBJ2-2|TRBV27
TGTGCCAGCAGTTTACGGGTAGCGGGGGCTCTTGTATTCCGGGAGCTGTTTTTT
CASSLRVAGALVFRELFF
>NA|NA|TRBJ2-5|TRBV2
TGTGCCAGCAGAGGGGACGGGCCGCGGTACTTC
CASRGDGPRYF
>NA|NA|TRBJ2-4|TRBV30
TGTGCCTGGGACGGTGGGGCCAAAAACATTCAGTACTTC
CAWDGGAKNIQYF
>NA|NA|TRBJ1-4|TRBV6-1
TGTGCCAGCAGAGCTGGTTTTTCGAGTAATGAAAAACTGTTTTTT
CASRAGFSSNEKLFF
>NA|TRBD2|TRBJ2-1|TRBV28
TGTGCCAGCAGTCCCGGACTAGCGGGTAATGAGCAGTTCTTC
CASSPGLAGNEQFF
>NA|NA|TRBJ1-2|TRBV5-6
TGTGCCAGCAGCTTGGTAGGGGTCGCTAACTATGGCTACACCTTC
CASSLVGVANYGYTF
>few|TRBD2|TRBJ2-5|TRBV9
TGTGCCAGCAGCCACCGGGGGGGAGAGACCCAGTACTTC
CASSHRGGETQYF
>few|NA|TRBJ2-1|TRBV18
TGTGCCAGCCAACCCCCCGGGTCGGCCTCCTACAATGAGCAGTTCTTC
CASQPPGSASYNEQFF